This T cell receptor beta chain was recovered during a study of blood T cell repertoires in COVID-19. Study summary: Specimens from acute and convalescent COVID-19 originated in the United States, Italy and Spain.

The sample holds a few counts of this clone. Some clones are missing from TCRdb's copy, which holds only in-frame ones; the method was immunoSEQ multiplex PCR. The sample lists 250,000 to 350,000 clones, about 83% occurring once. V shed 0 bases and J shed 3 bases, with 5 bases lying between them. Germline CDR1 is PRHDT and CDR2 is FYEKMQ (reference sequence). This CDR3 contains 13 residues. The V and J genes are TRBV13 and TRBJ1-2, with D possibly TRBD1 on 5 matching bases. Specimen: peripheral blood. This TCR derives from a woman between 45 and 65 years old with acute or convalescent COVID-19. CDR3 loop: CASSLGQDYGYTF. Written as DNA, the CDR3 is TGTGCCAGCAGCTTAGGACAGGACTATGGCTACACCTTC.